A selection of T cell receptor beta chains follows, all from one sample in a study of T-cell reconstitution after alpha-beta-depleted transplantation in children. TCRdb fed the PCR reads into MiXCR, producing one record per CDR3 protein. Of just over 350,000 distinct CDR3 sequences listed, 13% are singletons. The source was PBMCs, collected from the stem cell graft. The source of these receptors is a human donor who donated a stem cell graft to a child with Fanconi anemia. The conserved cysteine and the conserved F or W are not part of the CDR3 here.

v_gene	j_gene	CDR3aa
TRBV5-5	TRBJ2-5	ASSVRTETQY
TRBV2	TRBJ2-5	ASSESRGEQETQY
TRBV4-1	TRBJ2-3	ASSQLPGGGSTDTQY
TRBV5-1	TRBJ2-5	ASSLEPGFGETQY
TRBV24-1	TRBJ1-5	ATSDHRTGTGPQH
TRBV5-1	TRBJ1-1	ASYPGGGGTEAF
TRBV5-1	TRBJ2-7	ASSWDSAENEQY
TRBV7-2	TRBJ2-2	ASSLEGHTGELF
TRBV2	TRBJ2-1	ASSEALRNEQF
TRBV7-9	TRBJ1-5	ASSETGGDQPQH
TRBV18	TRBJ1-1	ASSPTTGFQNSEAF
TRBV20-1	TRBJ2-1	SARGGGVYNEQF
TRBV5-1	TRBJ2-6	ASSIVVSGANVLT
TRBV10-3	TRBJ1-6	AIRGYGYGDSPLH
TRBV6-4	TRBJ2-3	ASSGVAASTDTQY
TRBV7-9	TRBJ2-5	ASSFQGTWGETQY
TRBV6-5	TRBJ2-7	ASSYSLEVREQY